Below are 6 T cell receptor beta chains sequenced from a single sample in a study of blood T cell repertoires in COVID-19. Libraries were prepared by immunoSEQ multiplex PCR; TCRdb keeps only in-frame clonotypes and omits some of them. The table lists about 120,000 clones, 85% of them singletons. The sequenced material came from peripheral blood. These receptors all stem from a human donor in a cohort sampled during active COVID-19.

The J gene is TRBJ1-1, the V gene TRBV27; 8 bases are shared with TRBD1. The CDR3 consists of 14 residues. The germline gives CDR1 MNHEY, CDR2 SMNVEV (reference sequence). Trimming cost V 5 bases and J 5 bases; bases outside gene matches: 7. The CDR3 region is CASSDTGGITEAFF. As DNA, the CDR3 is TGTGCCAGCAGTGATACAGGGGGAATTACTGAAGCTTTCTTT.

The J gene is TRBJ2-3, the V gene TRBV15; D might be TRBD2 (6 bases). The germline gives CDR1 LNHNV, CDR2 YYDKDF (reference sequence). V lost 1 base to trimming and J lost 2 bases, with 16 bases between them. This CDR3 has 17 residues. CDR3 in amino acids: CATSRGTSGSYTDTQYF. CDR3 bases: TGTGCCACCAGCAGAGGCACCTCCGGGAGTTACACAGATACGCAGTATTTT. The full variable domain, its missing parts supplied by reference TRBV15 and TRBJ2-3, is DAMVIQNPRYQVTQFGKPVTLSCSQTLNHNVMYWYQQKSSQAPKLLFHYYDKDFNNEADTPDNFQSRRPNTSFCFLDIRSPGLGDTAMYLCATSRGTSGSYTDTQYFGPGTRLTVL.

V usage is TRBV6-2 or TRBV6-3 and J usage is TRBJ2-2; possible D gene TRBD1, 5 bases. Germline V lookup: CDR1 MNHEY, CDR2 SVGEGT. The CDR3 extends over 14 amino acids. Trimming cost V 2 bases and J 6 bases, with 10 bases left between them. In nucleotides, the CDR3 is TGTGCCAGCAGTTACCTGGTGGGGCCCGGGGAGCTGTTTTTT. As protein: CASSYLVGPGELFF.

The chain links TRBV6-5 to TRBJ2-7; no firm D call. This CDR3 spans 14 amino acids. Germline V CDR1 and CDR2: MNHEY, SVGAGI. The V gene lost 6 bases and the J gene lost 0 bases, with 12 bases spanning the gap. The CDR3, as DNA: TGTGCCAGCAGCAAGACTCTCAGCTCCTACGAGCAGTACTTC. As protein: CASSKTLSSYEQYF.

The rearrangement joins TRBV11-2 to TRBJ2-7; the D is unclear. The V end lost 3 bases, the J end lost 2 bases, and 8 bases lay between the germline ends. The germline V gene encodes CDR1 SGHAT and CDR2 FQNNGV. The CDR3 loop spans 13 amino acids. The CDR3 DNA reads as TGTGCCAGCAGCTTTTATCGTCCCTACGAGCAGTACTTC. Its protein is CASSFYRPYEQYF.

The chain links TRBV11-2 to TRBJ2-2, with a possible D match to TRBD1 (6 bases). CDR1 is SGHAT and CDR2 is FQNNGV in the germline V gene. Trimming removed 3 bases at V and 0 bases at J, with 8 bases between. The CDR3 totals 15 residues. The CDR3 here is CASSFGQTNTGELFF. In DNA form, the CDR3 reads TGTGCCAGCAGCTTCGGACAGACGAACACCGGGGAGCTGTTTTTT.